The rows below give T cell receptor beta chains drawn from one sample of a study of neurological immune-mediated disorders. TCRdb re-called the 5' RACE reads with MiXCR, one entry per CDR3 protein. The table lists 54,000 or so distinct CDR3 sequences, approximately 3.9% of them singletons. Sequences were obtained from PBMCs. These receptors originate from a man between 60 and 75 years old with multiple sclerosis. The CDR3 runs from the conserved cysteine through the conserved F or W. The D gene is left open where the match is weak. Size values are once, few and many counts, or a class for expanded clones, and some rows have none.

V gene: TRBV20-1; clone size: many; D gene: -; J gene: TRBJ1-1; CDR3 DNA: TGCAGTGCTAGCGGGCGCACTGAAGCTTTCTTT; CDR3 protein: CSASGRTEAFF
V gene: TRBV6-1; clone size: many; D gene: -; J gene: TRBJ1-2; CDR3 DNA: TGTGCCAGCAGTGAGTGGCAGGCGGCTGGCTACACCTTC; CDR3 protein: CASSEWQAAGYTF
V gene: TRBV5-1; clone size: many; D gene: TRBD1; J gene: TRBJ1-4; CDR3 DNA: TGCGCCTCTGCCAAGACAGGGGAAAAACTGTTTTTT; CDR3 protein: CASAKTGEKLFF
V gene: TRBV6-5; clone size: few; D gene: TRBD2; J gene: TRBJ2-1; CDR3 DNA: TGTGCCAGCAGTTCCTCGGGACTATTGACGGATGAGCAGTTCTTC; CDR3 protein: CASSSSGLLTDEQFF
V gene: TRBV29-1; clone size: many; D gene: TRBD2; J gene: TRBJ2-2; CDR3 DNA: TGCAGCGTGGGACTAGTGAACACCGGGGAGCTGTTTTTT; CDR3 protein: CSVGLVNTGELFF
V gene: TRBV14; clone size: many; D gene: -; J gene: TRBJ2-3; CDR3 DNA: TGTGCCAGCAGCCAATGGGGCCCGACAGATACGCAGTATTTT; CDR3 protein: CASSQWGPTDTQYF
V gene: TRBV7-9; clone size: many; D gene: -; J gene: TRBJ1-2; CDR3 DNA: TGTGCCAGCAGCCCCCAAAGTGGCTACACCTTC; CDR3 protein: CASSPQSGYTF
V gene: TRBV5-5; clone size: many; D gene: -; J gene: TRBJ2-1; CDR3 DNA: TGTGCCAGCAGCTTTCGACTAGTCTATGAGCAGTTCTTC; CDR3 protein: CASSFRLVYEQFF
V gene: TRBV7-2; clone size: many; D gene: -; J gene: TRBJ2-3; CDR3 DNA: TGTGCCAGCAGCTTATCACGAGGGACAGATACGCAGTATTTT; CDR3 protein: CASSLSRGTDTQYF
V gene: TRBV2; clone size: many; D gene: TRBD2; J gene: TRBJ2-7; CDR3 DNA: TGTGCCAGCACTGGACTAGGCTACGAGCAGTACTTC; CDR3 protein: CASTGLGYEQYF
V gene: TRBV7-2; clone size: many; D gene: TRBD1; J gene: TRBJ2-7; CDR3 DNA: TGTGCCAGCAGCTTAGGGTTAGGAAGGACAGGGGTCCACGAGCAGTACTTC; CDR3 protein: CASSLGLGRTGVHEQYF
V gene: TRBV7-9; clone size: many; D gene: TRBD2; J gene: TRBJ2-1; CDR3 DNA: TGTGCCAGCAGCTTTTGGAGCGGGGGTAATGAGCAGTTCTTC; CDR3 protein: CASSFWSGGNEQFF
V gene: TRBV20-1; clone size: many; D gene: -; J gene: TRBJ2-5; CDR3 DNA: TGCAGTGCTAGGTGGAGCAGCCAAGAGACCCAGTACTTC; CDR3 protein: CSARWSSQETQYF
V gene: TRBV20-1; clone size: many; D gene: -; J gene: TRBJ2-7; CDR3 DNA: TGCAGTGCTAGCCCCACTAGCAATGAGCAGTACTTC; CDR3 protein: CSASPTSNEQYF
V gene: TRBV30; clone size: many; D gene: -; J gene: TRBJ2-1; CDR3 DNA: TGTGCCTGGAGTCTGCAGGGGAGTAGTGAGCAGTTCTTC; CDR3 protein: CAWSLQGSSEQFF
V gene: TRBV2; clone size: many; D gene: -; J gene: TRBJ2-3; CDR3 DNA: TGTGCCAGCAGTGAGGGCTTACCCACAGATACGCAGTATTTT; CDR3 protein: CASSEGLPTDTQYF
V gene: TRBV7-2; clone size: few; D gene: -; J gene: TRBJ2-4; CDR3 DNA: TGTGCCAGCAGTTTATACCGGGACGGGGACATTCAGTACTTC; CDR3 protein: CASSLYRDGDIQYF
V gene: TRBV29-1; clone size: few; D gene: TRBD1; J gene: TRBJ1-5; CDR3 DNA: TGCAGCGTTGCAGGGGGAACGGTCAATCAGCCCCAGCATTTT; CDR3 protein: CSVAGGTVNQPQHF
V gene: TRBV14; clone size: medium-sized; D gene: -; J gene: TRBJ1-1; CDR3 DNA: TGTGCCAGCAGCCTAGGAATGAACACTGAAGCTTTCTTT; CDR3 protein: CASSLGMNTEAFF
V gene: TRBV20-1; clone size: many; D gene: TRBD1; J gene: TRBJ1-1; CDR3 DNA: TGCAGTGCTAGGGGACAGGGATGGGGCACTGAAGCTTTCTTT; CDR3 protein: CSARGQGWGTEAFF
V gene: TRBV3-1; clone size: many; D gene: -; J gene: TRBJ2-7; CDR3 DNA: TGTGCCAGCAGCTATAGCGCCTACGAGCAGTACTTC; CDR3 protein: CASSYSAYEQYF
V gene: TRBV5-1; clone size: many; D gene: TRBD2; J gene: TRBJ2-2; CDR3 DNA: TGCGCCAGCATGGAGCGGGGGAACACCGGGGAGCTGTTTTTT; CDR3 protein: CASMERGNTGELFF
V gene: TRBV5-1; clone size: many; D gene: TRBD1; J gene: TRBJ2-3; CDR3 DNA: TGCGCCAGCACCCTAATACAGGGGGACGCAGATACGCAGTATTTT; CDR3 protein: CASTLIQGDADTQYF
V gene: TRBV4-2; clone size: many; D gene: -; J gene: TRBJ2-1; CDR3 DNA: TGTGCCAGCAGCCCCGCTATAGGGGCAGGAGGAAATGAGCAGTTCTTC; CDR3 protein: CASSPAIGAGGNEQFF
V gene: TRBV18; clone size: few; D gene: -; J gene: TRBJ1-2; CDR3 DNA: TGTGCCAGCTCGCTTAAAGGTGCGGACTACTATGGCTACACCTTC; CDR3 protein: CASSLKGADYYGYTF
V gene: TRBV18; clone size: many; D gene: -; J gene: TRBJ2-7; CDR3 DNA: TGTGCCAGCTCACCTTTACTCCCATCCGGGCAGTACTTC; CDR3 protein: CASSPLLPSGQYF
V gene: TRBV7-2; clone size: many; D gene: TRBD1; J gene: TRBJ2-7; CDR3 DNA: TGTGCCAGCAGCAGACAGGGTAAAGGCTACGAGCAGTACTTC; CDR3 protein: CASSRQGKGYEQYF
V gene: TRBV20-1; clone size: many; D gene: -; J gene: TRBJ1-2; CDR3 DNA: TGCAGTGCTAGACTCCAATGGGGCTACACCTTC; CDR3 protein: CSARLQWGYTF
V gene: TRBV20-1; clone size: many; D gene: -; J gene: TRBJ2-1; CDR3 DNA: TGCAGTGCTAGAGAAGGGACATATTACAATGAGCAGTTCTTC; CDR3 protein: CSAREGTYYNEQFF
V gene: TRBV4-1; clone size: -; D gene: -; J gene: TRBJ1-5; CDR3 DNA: TGCGCCAGCAGCCAAGACGCGGGTAATCAGCCCCAGCATTTT; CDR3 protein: CASSQDAGNQPQHF
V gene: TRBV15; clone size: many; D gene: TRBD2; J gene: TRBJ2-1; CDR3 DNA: TGTGCCACCAGCAGAGGGACTAGAGACAATGAGCAGTTCTTC; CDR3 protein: CATSRGTRDNEQFF
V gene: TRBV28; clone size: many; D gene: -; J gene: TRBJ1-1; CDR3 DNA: TGTGCCAGCAGTCTCATAAACATGAACACTGAAGCTTTCTTT; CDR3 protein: CASSLINMNTEAFF
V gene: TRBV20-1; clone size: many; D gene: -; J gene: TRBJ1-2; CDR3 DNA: TGCAGTGCCACACCGGGTTTTTACAATGGCTACACCTTC; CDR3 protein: CSATPGFYNGYTF
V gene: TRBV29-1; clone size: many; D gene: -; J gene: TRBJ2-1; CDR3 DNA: TGCAGCGTTGAACCCGCCGGCCCCCGGTCCCATGAGCAGTTCTTC; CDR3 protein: CSVEPAGPRSHEQFF
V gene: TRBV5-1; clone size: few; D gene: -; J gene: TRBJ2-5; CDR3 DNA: TGCGCCAGCAGCTTGGAGGGTAACGAAGAGACCCAGTACTTC; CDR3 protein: CASSLEGNEETQYF
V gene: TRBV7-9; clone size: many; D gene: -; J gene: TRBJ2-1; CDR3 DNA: TGTGCCAGCAGCTTATCTGGCACGACCAATGAGCAGTTCTTC; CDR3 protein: CASSLSGTTNEQFF
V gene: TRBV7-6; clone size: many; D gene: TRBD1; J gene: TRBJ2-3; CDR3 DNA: TGTGCCAGCAGCTTAGGGGCAGGGGGCTCGACAGATACGCAGTATTTT; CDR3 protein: CASSLGAGGSTDTQYF
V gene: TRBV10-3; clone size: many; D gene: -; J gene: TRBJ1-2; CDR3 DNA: TGTGCCATCACCTCACAGTTGGGCTACACCTTC; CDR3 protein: CAITSQLGYTF
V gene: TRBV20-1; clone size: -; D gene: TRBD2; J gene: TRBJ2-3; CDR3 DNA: TGCAGTGCTAGTGATCCCGGGTCTAGCGGGAGGAGGCCGCAGTATTTT; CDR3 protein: CSASDPGSSGRRPQYF
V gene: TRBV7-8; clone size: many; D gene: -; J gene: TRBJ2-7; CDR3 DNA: TGTGCCAGCAGCCCAGGACGGGCAGACGAGCAGTACTTC; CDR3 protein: CASSPGRADEQYF
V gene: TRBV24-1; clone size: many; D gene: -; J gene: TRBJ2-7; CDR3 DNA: TGTGCCACCAGTGCCGCTGGTTCGATCTACGAGCAGTACTTC; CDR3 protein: CATSAAGSIYEQYF
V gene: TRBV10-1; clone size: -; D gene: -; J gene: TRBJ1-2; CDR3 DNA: TGCGCCAGCAGTGACAGGGAAGGAGGCCCTGGTGGCTACACCTTC; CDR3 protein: CASSDREGGPGGYTF
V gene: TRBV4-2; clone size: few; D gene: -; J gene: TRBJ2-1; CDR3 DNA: TGTGCCAGCAGCCAAGATTGGGGAGGCTCCTACAATGAGCAGTTCTTC; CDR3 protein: CASSQDWGGSYNEQFF
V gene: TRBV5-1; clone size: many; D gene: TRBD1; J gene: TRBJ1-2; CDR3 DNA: TGCGCCAGCAGCCCGGGACAGGGATATGGCTACACCTTC; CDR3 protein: CASSPGQGYGYTF
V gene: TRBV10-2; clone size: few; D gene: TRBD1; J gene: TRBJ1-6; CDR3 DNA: TGCGCCAGCAGTGAGTCAAGGGGGCTAGGGAATTCACCCCTCCACTTT; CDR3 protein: CASSESRGLGNSPLHF
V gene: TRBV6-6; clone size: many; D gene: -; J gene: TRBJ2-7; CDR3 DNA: TGTGCCAGCAGCGGGGTCGGGGACGAGCAGTACTTC; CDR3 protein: CASSGVGDEQYF
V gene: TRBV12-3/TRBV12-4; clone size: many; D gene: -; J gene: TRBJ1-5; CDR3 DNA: TGTGCCGTGCAAACGGATCTCAATCAGCCCCAGCATTTT; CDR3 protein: CAVQTDLNQPQHF
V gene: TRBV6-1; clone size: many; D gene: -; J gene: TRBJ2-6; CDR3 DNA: TGTGCCAGCAGTGAGCGGGGGCCCACCTCTGGGGCCAACGTCCTGACTTTC; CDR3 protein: CASSERGPTSGANVLTF
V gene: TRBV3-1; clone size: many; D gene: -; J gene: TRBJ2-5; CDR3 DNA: TGTGCCAGCAGCCAAGATCCCTCAGGGTTTGAGACCCAGTACTTC; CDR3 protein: CASSQDPSGFETQYF
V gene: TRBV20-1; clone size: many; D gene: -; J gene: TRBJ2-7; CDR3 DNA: TGCAGTGCTAGGGGGTCTAGTGATACGGGGCAGTACTTC; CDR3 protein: CSARGSSDTGQYF
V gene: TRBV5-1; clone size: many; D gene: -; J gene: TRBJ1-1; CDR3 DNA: TGCGCCAGCAAATTTGAGGGGGGCACTGAAGCTTTCTTT; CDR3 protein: CASKFEGGTEAFF
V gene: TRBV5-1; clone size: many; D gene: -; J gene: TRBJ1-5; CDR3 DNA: TGCGCCAGCAGCTTGAAGACTTATCAGCCCCAGCATTTT; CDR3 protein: CASSLKTYQPQHF
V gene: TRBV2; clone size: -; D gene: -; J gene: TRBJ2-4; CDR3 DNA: TGTGCCAGCAGTGAAGAGGAGGTCGGGAACAAAAACATTCAGTACTTC; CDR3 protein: CASSEEEVGNKNIQYF